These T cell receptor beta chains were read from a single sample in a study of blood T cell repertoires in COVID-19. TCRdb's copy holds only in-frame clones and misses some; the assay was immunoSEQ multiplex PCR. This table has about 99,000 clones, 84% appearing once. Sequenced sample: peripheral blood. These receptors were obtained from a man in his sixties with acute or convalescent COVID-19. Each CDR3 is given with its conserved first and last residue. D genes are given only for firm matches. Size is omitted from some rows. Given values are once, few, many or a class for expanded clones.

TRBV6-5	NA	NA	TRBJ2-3	CASSRLGSTTDTQYF	TGTGCCAGCAGCCGACTAGGAAGTACCACAGATACGCAGTATTTT
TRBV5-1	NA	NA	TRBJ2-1	CASSSQGVGDEQFF	TGCGCCAGCAGCTCCCAGGGCGTTGGCGATGAGCAGTTCTTC
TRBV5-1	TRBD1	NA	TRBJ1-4	CASRKDPGTGHEKLFF	TGCGCCAGCAGGAAGGATCCCGGGACAGGGCATGAAAAACTGTTTTTT
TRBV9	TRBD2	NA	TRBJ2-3	CASSPRLAGVGADTQYF	TGTGCCAGCAGCCCACGACTAGCGGGAGTTGGGGCAGATACGCAGTATTTT
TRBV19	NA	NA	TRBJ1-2	CASTGVSNYGYTF	TGTGCCAGTACAGGGGTCTCTAACTATGGCTACACCTTC
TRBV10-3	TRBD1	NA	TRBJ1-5	CAISESGPGQGDQPQHF	TGTGCCATCAGTGAGTCGGGTCCGGGACAGGGAGATCAGCCCCAGCATTTT
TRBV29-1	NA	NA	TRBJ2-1	CSVAKGLGEQFF	TGCAGCGTTGCAAAGGGGTTAGGTGAGCAGTTCTTC
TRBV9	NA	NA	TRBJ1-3	CASSPRTAGNTIYF	TGTGCCAGCAGCCCCAGGACAGCTGGAAACACCATATATTTT
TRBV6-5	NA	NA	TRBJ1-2	CASRGLSIYGYTF	TGTGCCAGCAGGGGGCTCTCGATTTATGGCTACACCTTC
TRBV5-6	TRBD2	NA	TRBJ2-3	CASSLDAGGTDTQYF	TGTGCCAGCAGCTTGGACGCGGGAGGCACAGATACGCAGTATTTT
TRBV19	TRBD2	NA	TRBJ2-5	CASSIGRGVETQYF	TGTGCCAGTAGTATTGGCCGGGGGGTAGAGACCCAGTACTTC
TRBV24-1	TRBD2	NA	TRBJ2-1	CATSDLRLAGGSEQFF	TGTGCCACCAGTGATTTGAGGTTAGCGGGAGGATCTGAGCAGTTCTTC
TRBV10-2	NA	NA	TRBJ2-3	CASSLSTDTQYF	TGCGCCAGCAGCCTTTCCACAGATACGCAGTATTTT
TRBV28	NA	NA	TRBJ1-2	CASSDINYGYTF	TGTGCCAGCAGTGACATAAACTATGGCTACACCTTC
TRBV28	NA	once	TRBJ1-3	CASSVTGTTGNTIYF	TGTGCCAGCAGTGTCACCGGGACAACTGGAAACACCATATATTTT
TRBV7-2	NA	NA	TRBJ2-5	CASSLGGLYQETQYF	TGTGCCAGCAGCTTGGGGGGACTCTACCAAGAGACCCAGTACTTC
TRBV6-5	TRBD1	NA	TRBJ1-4	CASGRDKGASLFF	TGTGCCAGCGGGAGAGACAAGGGGGCCAGTCTGTTTTTT
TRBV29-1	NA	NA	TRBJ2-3	CSVDGWASGDTQYF	TGCAGCGTTGACGGCTGGGCATCTGGAGATACGCAGTATTTT
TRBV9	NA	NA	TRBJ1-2	CASSANQGLTYGYTF	TGTGCCAGCAGCGCTAACCAGGGGTTGACCTATGGCTACACCTTC
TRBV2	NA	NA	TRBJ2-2	CASTSQGTTGELFF	TGTGCCAGCACTTCCCAGGGAACCACCGGGGAGCTGTTTTTT
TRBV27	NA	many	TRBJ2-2	CASIVSYRLNMNTGELFF	TGTGCCAGCATAGTCAGTTACAGGTTAAACATGAACACCGGGGAGCTGTTTTTT
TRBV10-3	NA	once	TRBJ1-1	CAIRGEGTEAFF	TGTGCCATCCGAGGGGAGGGGACTGAAGCTTTCTTT
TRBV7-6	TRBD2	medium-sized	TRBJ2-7	CASSLALGGDYEQYF	TGTGCCAGCAGCTTAGCCCTGGGGGGGGACTACGAGCAGTACTTC
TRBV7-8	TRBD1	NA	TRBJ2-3	CASASFQGAADTQYF	TGTGCCAGTGCTTCTTTCCAGGGGGCCGCAGATACGCAGTATTTT
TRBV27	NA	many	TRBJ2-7	CASSIAAVYEQYF	TGTGCCAGCAGTATAGCGGCAGTCTACGAGCAGTACTTC
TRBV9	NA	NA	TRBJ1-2	CASSVGGEMGYTF	TGTGCCAGCAGCGTAGGCGGCGAGATGGGCTACACCTTC
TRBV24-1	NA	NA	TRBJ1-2	CATSGGDSWNYGYTF	TGTGCCACCAGTGGGGGGGACTCTTGGAACTATGGCTACACCTTC
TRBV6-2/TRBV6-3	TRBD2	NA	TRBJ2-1	CASSYPSGSDNEQFF	TGTGCCAGCAGTTACCCCAGCGGGAGCGACAATGAGCAGTTCTTC
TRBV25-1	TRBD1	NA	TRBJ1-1	CASLDRRRSRAFF	TGTGCCAGCCTGGACAGGAGGCGAAGTCGGGCTTTCTTT
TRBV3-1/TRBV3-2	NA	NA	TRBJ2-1	CASSLGAGVNEQFF	TGTGCCAGCAGCCTCGGGGCAGGGGTGAATGAGCAGTTCTTC
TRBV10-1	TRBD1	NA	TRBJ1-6	CASSGTANSPLHF	TGCGCCAGCAGCGGGACAGCTAATTCACCCCTCCACTTT
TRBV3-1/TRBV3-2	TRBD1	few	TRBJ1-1	CASSLQGGTEAFF	TGTGCCAGCAGCCTACAGGGGGGGACTGAAGCTTTCTTT
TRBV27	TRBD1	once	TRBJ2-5	CASTRGRGYEETQYF	TGTGCCAGCACGAGGGGCAGGGGGTATGAAGAGACCCAGTACTTC
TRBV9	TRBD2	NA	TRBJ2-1	CASSVESSGTSYEQFF	TGTGCCAGCAGCGTAGAGTCTAGCGGGACCAGCTATGAGCAGTTCTTC
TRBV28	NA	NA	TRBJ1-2	CASGGANYGYTF	TGTGCCTCAGGAGGAGCTAACTATGGCTACACCTTC
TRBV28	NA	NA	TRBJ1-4	CASGAKEKLFF	TGTGCCAGCGGGGCTAAGGAAAAACTGTTTTTT
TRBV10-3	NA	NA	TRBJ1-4	CAISDKGREYEKLFF	TGTGCCATCAGTGACAAGGGAAGGGAGTACGAAAAACTGTTTTTT
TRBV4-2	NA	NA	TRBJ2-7	CASSQDKERVYYEQYF	TGTGCCAGCAGCCAAGACAAGGAGCGGGTTTACTACGAGCAGTACTTC
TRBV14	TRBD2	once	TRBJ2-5	CASSQPTSGIRTQYF	TGTGCCAGCAGCCAACCCACTAGCGGGATTCGGACCCAGTACTTC
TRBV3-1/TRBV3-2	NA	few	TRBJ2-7	CASSQKGGHSYEQYF	TGTGCCAGCAGCCAGAAGGGGGGGCACTCCTACGAGCAGTACTTC